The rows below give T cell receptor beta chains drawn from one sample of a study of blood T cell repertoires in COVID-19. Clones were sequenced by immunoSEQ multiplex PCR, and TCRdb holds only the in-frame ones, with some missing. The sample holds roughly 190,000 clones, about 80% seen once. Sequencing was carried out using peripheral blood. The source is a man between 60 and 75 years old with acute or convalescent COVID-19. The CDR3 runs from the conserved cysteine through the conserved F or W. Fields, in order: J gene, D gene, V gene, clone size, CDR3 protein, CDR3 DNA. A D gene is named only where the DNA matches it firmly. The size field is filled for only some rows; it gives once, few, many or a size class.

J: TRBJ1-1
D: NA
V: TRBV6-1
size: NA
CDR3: CASSENRYERAFF
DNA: TGTGCCAGCAGTGAAAACAGGTACGAGCGAGCTTTCTTT

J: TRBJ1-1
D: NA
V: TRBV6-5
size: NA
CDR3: CASSQQGSDTEAFF
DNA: TGTGCCAGCAGTCAGCAGGGGTCGGACACTGAAGCTTTCTTT

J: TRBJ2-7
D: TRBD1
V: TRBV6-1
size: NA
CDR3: CASSERRGQGGYEQYF
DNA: TGTGCCAGCAGTGAACGACGCGGACAGGGAGGATACGAGCAGTACTTC

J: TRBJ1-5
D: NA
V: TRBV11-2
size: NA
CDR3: CASSLDQGDWQPQHF
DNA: TGTGCCAGCAGCTTAGATCAGGGTGATTGGCAGCCCCAGCATTTT

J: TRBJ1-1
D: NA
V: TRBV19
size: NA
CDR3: CASSESVNGGTEAFF
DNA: TGTGCCAGTAGTGAGTCTGTGAACGGGGGAACTGAAGCTTTCTTT

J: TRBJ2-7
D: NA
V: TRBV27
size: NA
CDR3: CASSTLDSNYEQYF
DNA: TGTGCCAGCAGTACCCTGGACAGTAACTACGAGCAGTACTTC

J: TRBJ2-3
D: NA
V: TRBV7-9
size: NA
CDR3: CASRPPMGATRDTQYF
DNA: TGTGCCAGCAGACCCCCGATGGGGGCAACGAGAGATACGCAGTATTTT

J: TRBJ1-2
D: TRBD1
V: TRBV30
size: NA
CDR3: CAWSVGQGAGNYGYTF
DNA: TGTGCCTGGAGTGTGGGACAGGGGGCTGGGAACTATGGCTACACCTTC

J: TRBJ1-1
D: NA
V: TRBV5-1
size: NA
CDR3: CASSLDPNRGAFF
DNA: TGCGCCAGCAGCTTGGACCCCAATCGGGGAGCTTTCTTT

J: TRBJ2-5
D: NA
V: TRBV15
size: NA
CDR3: CATSSRGAGETQYF
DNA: TGTGCCACCAGCAGTCGGGGGGCGGGCGAGACCCAGTACTTC

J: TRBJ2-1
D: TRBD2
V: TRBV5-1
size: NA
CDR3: CASSLGLAANIEQFF
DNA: TGCGCCAGCAGCTTGGGACTAGCGGCAAATATCGAGCAGTTCTTC

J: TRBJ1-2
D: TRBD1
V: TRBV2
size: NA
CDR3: CASSDRGDYGYTF
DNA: TGTGCCAGCAGTGACAGGGGGGACTATGGCTACACCTTC

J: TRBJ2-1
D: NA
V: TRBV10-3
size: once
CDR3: CAISQDNEQFF
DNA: TGTGCCATCAGTCAGGACAATGAGCAGTTCTTC

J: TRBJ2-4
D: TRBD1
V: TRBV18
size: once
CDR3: CASSPPRFRGGENIQYF
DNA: TGTGCCAGCTCACCACCGAGGTTCCGAGGGGGCGAAAACATTCAGTACTTC

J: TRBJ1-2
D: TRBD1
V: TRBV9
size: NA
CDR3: CASSVRQGWGYTF
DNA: TGTGCCAGCAGCGTGAGACAGGGATGGGGCTACACCTTC

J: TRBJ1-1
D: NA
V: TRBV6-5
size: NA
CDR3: CAQAQGPNTEAFF
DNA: TGTGCCCAAGCTCAGGGGCCGAACACTGAAGCTTTCTTT

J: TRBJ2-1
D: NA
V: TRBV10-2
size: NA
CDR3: CASSTTVYNEQFF
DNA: TGCGCCAGCAGCACGACAGTATACAATGAGCAGTTCTTC

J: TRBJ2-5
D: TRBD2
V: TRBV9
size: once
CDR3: CASSVGSDGGYQETQYF
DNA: TGTGCCAGCAGCGTGGGGTCGGACGGGGGGTACCAAGAGACCCAGTACTTC

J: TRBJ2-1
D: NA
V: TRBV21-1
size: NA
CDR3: CASPWASGRVSSYNEQFF
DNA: TGTGCCAGCCCTTGGGCTAGCGGGAGGGTAAGCTCCTACAATGAGCAGTTCTTC

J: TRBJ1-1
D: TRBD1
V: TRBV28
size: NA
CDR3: CASSLGSGTENTEAFF
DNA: TGTGCCAGCAGTTTAGGGTCCGGGACAGAGAACACTGAAGCTTTCTTT

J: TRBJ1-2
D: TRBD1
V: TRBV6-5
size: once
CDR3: CASSSRRGLNYGYTF
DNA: TGTGCCAGCAGTTCCCGCAGGGGGCTAAACTATGGCTACACCTTC

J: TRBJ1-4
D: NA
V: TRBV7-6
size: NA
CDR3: CASSLASEGGMEDEKLFF
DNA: TGTGCCAGCAGCTTAGCGTCGGAAGGGGGAATGGAGGATGAAAAACTGTTTTTT

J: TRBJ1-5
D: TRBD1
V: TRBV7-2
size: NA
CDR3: CASSSDRADYQPQHF
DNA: TGTGCCAGCAGCTCAGACAGGGCGGATTATCAGCCCCAGCATTTT

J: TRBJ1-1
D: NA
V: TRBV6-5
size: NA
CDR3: CASSPGQLTLKAFF
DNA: TGTGCCAGCAGTCCCGGACAGCTAACACTGAAGGCTTTCTTT

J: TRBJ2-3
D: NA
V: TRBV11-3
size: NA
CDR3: CASSLDGTRDTQYF
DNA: TGTGCCAGCAGCTTAGATGGAACTAGAGATACGCAGTATTTT

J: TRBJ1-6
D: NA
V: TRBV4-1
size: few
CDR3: CASSGPLSPLHF
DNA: TGCGCCAGCAGCGGCCCCCTTTCACCCCTCCACTTT

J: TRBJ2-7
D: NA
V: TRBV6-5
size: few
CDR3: CASRRDGMEEQYF
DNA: TGTGCCAGCAGGCGGGACGGGATGGAAGAGCAGTACTTC

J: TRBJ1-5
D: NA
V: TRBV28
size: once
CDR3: CASSSARQGYQPQHF
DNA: TGTGCCAGCAGTTCAGCGAGGCAGGGTTATCAGCCCCAGCATTTT

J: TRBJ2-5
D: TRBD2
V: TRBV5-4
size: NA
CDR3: CASSSGLAGGGTQYF
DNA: TGTGCCAGCAGCTCCGGACTAGCGGGGGGAGGCACCCAGTACTTC

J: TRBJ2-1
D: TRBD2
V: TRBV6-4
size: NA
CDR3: CASSDSGRANEQFF
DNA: TGTGCCAGCAGTGATAGCGGGAGGGCCAATGAGCAGTTCTTC

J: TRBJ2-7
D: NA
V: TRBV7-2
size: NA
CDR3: CASSLWARTYEQYF
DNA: TGTGCCAGCAGCTTATGGGCCAGGACCTACGAGCAGTACTTC

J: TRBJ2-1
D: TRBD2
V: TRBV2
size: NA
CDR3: CASSDQGPAGGIYNEQFF
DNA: TGTGCCAGCAGTGATCAAGGGCCGGCGGGAGGGATTTACAATGAGCAGTTCTTC

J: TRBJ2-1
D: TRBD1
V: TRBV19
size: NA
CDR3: CASSMTHRGQRGNEQFF
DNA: TGTGCCAGTAGTATGACCCACAGGGGGCAGCGGGGCAATGAGCAGTTCTTC

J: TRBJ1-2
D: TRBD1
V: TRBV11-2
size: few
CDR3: CASSSPGQGNYGYTF
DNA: TGTGCCAGCAGCTCACCGGGACAGGGAAACTATGGCTACACCTTC

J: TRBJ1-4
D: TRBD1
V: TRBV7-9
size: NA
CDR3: CASSPTTGIPEKLFF
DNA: TGTGCCAGCAGCCCAACGACAGGGATCCCCGAAAAACTGTTTTTT

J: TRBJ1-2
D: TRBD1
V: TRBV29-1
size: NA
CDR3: CSVGGTEQNGYTF
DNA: TGCAGCGTTGGAGGGACAGAGCAGAATGGCTACACCTTC

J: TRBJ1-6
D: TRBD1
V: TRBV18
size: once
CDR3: CASSGQGDSPLHF
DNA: TGTGCCAGCTCAGGACAGGGTGATTCACCCCTCCACTTT

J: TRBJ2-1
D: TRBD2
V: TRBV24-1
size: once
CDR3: CAPTYGGEGIYNEQFF
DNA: TGTGCCCCTACCTACGGGGGGGAGGGCATCTACAATGAGCAGTTCTTC

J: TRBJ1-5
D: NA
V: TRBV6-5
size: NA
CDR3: CASSYWQGSQPQHF
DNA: TGTGCCAGCAGTTACTGGCAGGGCAGTCAGCCCCAGCATTTT

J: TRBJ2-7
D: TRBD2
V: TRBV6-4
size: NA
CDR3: CASSDVLISSGGAWRSYEQYF
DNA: TGTGCCAGCAGTGACGTACTAATTTCCTCGGGAGGCGCCTGGCGCTCCTACGAGCAGTACTTC

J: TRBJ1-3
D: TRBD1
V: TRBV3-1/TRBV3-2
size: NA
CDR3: CASSLSTGNSGNTIYF
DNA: TGTGCCAGCAGCCTCTCGACAGGGAACTCTGGAAACACCATATATTTT

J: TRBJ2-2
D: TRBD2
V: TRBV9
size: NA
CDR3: CASSSGLAGASTGELFF
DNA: TGTGCCAGCAGCTCCGGACTAGCGGGAGCGAGCACCGGGGAGCTGTTTTTT

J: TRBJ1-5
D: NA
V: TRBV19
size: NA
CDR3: CASYQNGQGRNQPQHF
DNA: TGTGCCAGCTATCAAAACGGACAAGGTCGGAATCAGCCCCAGCATTTT

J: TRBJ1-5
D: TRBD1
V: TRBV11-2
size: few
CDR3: CASRQQGAGSNQPQHF
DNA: TGTGCCAGCAGGCAACAGGGGGCTGGTAGCAATCAGCCCCAGCATTTT

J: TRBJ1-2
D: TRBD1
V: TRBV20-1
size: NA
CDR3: CSASRDTGGGYTF
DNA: TGCAGTGCTAGTAGAGACACAGGGGGCGGCTACACCTTC

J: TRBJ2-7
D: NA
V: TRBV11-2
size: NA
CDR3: CASSRTPKGLNEQYF
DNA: TGTGCCAGCAGCCGTACCCCCAAGGGGCTCAACGAGCAGTACTTC

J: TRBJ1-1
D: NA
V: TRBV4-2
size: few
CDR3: CASTRREGEAFF
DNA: TGTGCCAGCACCCGACGGGAGGGTGAAGCTTTCTTT

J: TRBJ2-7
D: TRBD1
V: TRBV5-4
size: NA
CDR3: CASSVATGVTYEQYF
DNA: TGTGCCAGCAGCGTAGCGACAGGGGTTACCTACGAGCAGTACTTC

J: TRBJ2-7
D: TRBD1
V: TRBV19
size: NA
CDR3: CASSTGTGEAYEQYF
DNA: TGTGCCAGTAGTACGGGGACAGGGGAGGCCTACGAGCAGTACTTC

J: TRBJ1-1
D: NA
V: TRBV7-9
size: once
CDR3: CASSRTGETEAFF
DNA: TGTGCCAGCAGCCGAACAGGTGAAACTGAAGCTTTCTTT

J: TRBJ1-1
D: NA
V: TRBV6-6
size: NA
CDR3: CASRRDPTGAFF
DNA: TGTGCCAGCAGGCGGGACCCCACGGGGGCTTTCTTT

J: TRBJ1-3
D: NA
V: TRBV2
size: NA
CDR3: CASTQPEAGNTIYF
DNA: TGTGCCAGCACCCAGCCCGAGGCTGGAAACACCATATATTTT

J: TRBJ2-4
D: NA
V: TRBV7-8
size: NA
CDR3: CASSLRGIGEAKNIQYF
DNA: TGTGCCAGCAGCTTGCGGGGCATCGGGGAAGCCAAAAACATTCAGTACTTC

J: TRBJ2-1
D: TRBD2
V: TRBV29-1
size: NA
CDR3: CSGGLAGGSSYNEQFF
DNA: TGCAGCGGAGGACTAGCGGGAGGGAGCTCCTACAATGAGCAGTTCTTC

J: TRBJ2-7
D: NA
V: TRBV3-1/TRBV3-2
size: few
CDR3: CASSQEQGRGSYEQYF
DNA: TGTGCCAGCAGCCAAGAACAGGGACGGGGTTCCTACGAGCAGTACTTC

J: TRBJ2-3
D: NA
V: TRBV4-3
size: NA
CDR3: CASSQDWGETDTQYF
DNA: TGCGCCAGCAGCCAAGATTGGGGGGAGACAGATACGCAGTATTTT

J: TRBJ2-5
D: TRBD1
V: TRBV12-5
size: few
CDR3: CASGYGQGASGETQYF
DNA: TGTGCTAGTGGGTATGGACAGGGGGCCTCCGGGGAGACCCAGTACTTC